Following are 14 T cell receptor beta chains from one sample sequenced in a study of response to subunit inactivated influenza vaccine. TCRdb processed the RT-PCR reads anew with MiXCR; each CDR3 protein has one entry. The sample lists 860,000 or so distinct CDR3 sequences; around 20% were seen once. The sequencing here drew on PBMCs from blood, taken around 5 days after vaccination. Receptors were obtained from a man aged 50-60 years who received an inactivated influenza vaccine.

In its sample, this clonotype was seen a few times. The rearrangement links TRBV5-5 to TRBJ2-5, with D unresolved. Trimming cost V 3 bases and J 5 bases, with 17 bases left between them. Germline lookup yields CDR1 SGHKS and CDR2 YYEKEE (reference sequence). The CDR3 has 15 amino acids. Here the CDR3 reads CASSSSASIGETQYF. In DNA form, the CDR3 reads TGTGCCAGCAGCTCGTCGGCCTCAATTGGTGAGACCCAGTACTTC.

This clonotype has only a few counts. The chain links TRBV5-5 to TRBJ2-5; 9 bases line up with TRBD2. Germline trimming cut 0 bases from V and 7 bases from J; bases unmatched to any gene: 13. Germline CDR1 SGHKS, CDR2 YYEKEE (reference sequence). The CDR3 has 17 residues. CDR3 coding DNA: TGTGCCAGCAGCTTGGGACTAGGTCTAGCGGGATTGACGACCCAGTACTTC. It codes for CASSLGLGLAGLTTQYF.

The V and J genes are TRBV7-2 and TRBJ2-5; D possibly uses TRBD1 or TRBD2 (5 bases each). Per germline, CDR1 SGHTA and CDR2 FQGNSA. V shed 4 bases and J shed 2 bases, with 20 bases lying between them. CDR3 size: 17 residues. The CDR3, as DNA: TGTGCCAGCAGCTCACGGACCAGGATTGGGGGTCAAGAGACCCAGTACTTC. This gives the protein CASSSRTRIGGQETQYF.

This clonotype was counted only a few times. The rearrangement links TRBV9 to TRBJ2-1, with D perhaps given as TRBD1 or TRBD2 (5 bases each). CDR3 length: 15 amino acids. V gave up 2 bases and J gave up 0 bases, with 9 bases separating them. Germline V gives CDR1 SGDLS, CDR2 YYNGEE. CDR3 coding DNA: TGTGCCAGCAGCGTGGGACGAGGCTCCTACAATGAGCAGTTCTTC. Protein: CASSVGRGSYNEQFF.

The rearrangement links TRBV7-6 to TRBJ2-3, with a weak D call TRBD2 (6 bases). Germline V gene data show CDR1 as SGHVS and CDR2 as FNYEAQ. The length of the CDR3 is 18 residues. V gave up 1 base and J gave up 0 bases, with 17 bases separating them. The CDR3, as DNA: TGTGCCAGCAGCTTAGAATATGGTAGCGGAATAAGCACAGATACGCAGTATTTT. Amino acids: CASSLEYGSGISTDTQYF.

The V call is TRBV2, the J call TRBJ2-2, with TRBD2 matching 9 bases. The germline V gene encodes CDR1 SNHLY and CDR2 FYNNEI. CDR3 length equals 14 residues. The ends lost 6 bases at V and 4 bases at J; junction bases unmatched: 3. The CDR3 DNA reads TGTGCCAGCAGACGACTAGCGGTCACCGGGGAGCTGTTTTTT. It translates to CASRRLAVTGELFF.

This chain joins TRBV5-6 and TRBJ2-3; a weak D match, TRBD1 (6 bases). Trimming left V 2 bases short and J 6 bases short, with 10 bases between. The CDR3 spans 13 residues. Germline V gene data show CDR1 as SGHDT and CDR2 as YYEEEE. CDR3 amino acids: CASSLQGMDTQYF. The CDR3 coding sequence is TGTGCCAGCAGCTTACAGGGTATGGATACGCAGTATTTT.

The chain employs TRBV5-5 and TRBJ2-7, with 9 bases identical to TRBD1. Germline trimming cut 7 bases from V and 4 bases from J; bases unmatched to any gene: 15. Germline CDR1 reads SGHKS; CDR2 reads YYEKEE (reference sequence). This CDR3 has 16 amino acids. Here the CDR3 DNA reads TGTGCCAGCCACATCCCCGGGACAGGGTTTGGTTACGAGCAGTACTTC. Protein sequence: CASHIPGTGFGYEQYF.

The rearrangement uses TRBV7-2 and TRBJ1-1, with a weak D call TRBD1 (6 bases). The V gene's germline CDR1 is SGHTA and CDR2 FQGNSA. V was shortened by 4 bases and J by 11 bases, with 14 bases between the two germline ends. This CDR3 is 12 amino acids long. CDR3: CASSYPNRDAFF. For the CDR3, the DNA is TGTGCCAGCAGCTACCCCAACAGGGACGCTTTCTTT. Full variable domain (rest looked up from reference TRBV7-2 and TRBJ1-1): GAGVSQSPSNKVTEKGKDVELRCDPISGHTALYWYRQSLGQGLEFLIYFQGNSAPDKSGLPSDRFSAERTGGSVSTLTIQRTQQEDSAVYLCASSYPNRDAFFGQGTRLTVV.

The J gene is TRBJ2-4, the V gene TRBV12-3 or TRBV12-4; the D gene could be TRBD1 or TRBD2 (6 bases each). V lost 7 bases to trimming and J lost 7 bases, with 17 bases between them. The CDR3 length is 14 residues. CDR3 nucleotide sequence: TGTGCCAGCATTGTCGGGGGACAAATGAACATTCAGTACTTC. It is translated as CASIVGGQMNIQYF.

This clonotype was detected a few times. The J gene is TRBJ2-7, the V gene TRBV7-9; 8 bases fit TRBD1. The CDR3 length is 14 residues. The germline gives CDR1 SEHNR, CDR2 FQNEAQ (reference sequence). V lost 5 bases, J lost 4 bases, and 7 bases stayed unmatched. CDR3 nucleotides: TGTGCCAGCAGCCCCTCGACAGGGGTGTACGAGCAGTACTTC. Translated, it gives CASSPSTGVYEQYF.

The rearrangement links TRBV7-2 to TRBJ2-5; no clear D. V was cut by 5 bases and J by 1 base, with 17 bases left in between. The CDR3 runs to 16 residues. Germline CDR1 SGHTA, CDR2 FQGNSA. CDR3 in DNA: TGTGCCAGCAGCCCCCACCACCGGCAGATCCAAGAGACCCAGTACTTC. Translated, it gives CASSPHHRQIQETQYF.

The chain uses TRBV20-1 and TRBJ2-7, with TRBD1 as a possible D gene (5 bases). Between the trimmed V and J ends, which lost 3 bases and 0 bases, there was a span of 15 bases. Looked up from germline, CDR1 is DFQATT and CDR2 is SNEGSKA (reference sequence). This CDR3 region has 15 residues. The CDR3 loop reads CSARPDNQYSYEQYF. DNA for the CDR3: TGCAGTGCTAGGCCGGACAACCAGTACTCCTACGAGCAGTACTTC.

The V call is TRBV20-1, the J call TRBJ2-1; D unresolved. The CDR3 spans 16 residues. Trimming left V 5 bases short and J 0 bases short, with 17 bases between. The germline CDR1 and CDR2 sequences are DFQATT and SNEGSKA (reference sequence). This chain's CDR3 is CSAPLRTGTSYNEQFF. CDR3 DNA sequence: TGCAGTGCTCCCCTGAGGACCGGAACCTCCTACAATGAGCAGTTCTTC.